These 20 T cell receptor beta chains originate from one sample sequenced in a study of PD-L1 blockade in urothelial cancer (dated by TCRdb to about 2017). The time point label, read with the paper, signifies: pretreatment peripheral blood. Library preparation used the immunoSEQ multiplex PCR assay. The source is immuneACCESS, and TCRdb retained only in-frame sequences with V and J called. Part of the clones is not carried over; for the studies checked, unresolved V genes explain less than half of this, and the remainder is unexplained. The sample includes about 52,000 clones, with around four fifths observed a single time. Together, the top ten hold 1% to 1.5% of the sample. Here the sequenced sample was PBMCs, taken around atezolizumab (anti-PD-L1) treatment. These receptors all come from a man aged 45-65 years with urothelial cancer.

The chain joins TRBV29-1 to TRBJ2-1, with TRBD1 matching 7 bases. CDR3 size: 15 residues. Germline CDR1 SQVTM, CDR2 ANQGSEA. Trimming cost V 3 bases and J 5 bases; bases outside gene matches: 10. DNA for the CDR3: TGCAGCGTTGATGTGGGACAGAAGTTGAACAATGAGCAGTTCTTC. Encoded protein: CSVDVGQKLNNEQFF.

This sequence joins TRBV27 and TRBJ1-2; D is ambiguous. The CDR3 totals 13 residues. The V end lost 6 bases, the J end lost 9 bases, and 17 bases lay between the germline ends. From germline, CDR1 is MNHEY and CDR2 SMNVEV (reference sequence). CDR3 protein: CASRITETSRYTF. In nucleotides, the CDR3 is TGTGCCAGCAGGATTACAGAGACCAGTCGCTACACCTTC.

The chain combines TRBV25-1 with TRBJ2-5; 10 nucleotides agree with TRBD2. This CDR3 spans 15 amino acids. Germline V gene sequence: CDR1 MGHDK, CDR2 SYGVNS. Losses at the gene ends were 3 bases for V and 2 bases for J; bases not matched to a gene: 3. CDR3 DNA: TGTGCCAGCAGTGATCTAGCGGGAGTTCAAGAGACCCAGTACTTC. Amino acids: CASSDLAGVQETQYF. The full variable domain, rest sourced from reference TRBV25-1 and TRBJ2-5, is EADIYQTPRYLVIGTGKKITLECSQTMGHDKMYWYQQDPGMELHLIHYSYGVNSTEKGDLSSESTVSRIRTEHFPLTLESARPSHTSQYLCASSDLAGVQETQYFGPGTRLLVL.

The chain employs TRBV5-6 and TRBJ1-2; D is possibly TRBD1 (5 bases). This CDR3 has 16 residues. The V end lost 1 base, the J end lost 5 bases, and 18 bases lay between the germline ends. CDR1 and CDR2 from the germline V gene are SGHDT and YYEEEE. This CDR3 reads CASSLWVRGRSYGYTF. The CDR3 DNA is TGTGCCAGCAGCTTGTGGGTTAGGGGCCGCTCTTATGGCTACACCTTC.

This CDR3 is CAISLLARDEQFF. Written as DNA, the CDR3 is TGTGCCATTAGCTTACTAGCGAGGGATGAGCAGTTCTTC. V is TRBV10-3 and J is TRBJ2-1; 7 positions match TRBD2. There are 13 residues in the CDR3. Germline CDR1 reads ENHRY; CDR2 reads SYGVKD. V gave up 9 bases and J gave up 8 bases; unmatched junction bases: 10.

The CDR3 DNA sequence: TGCGCCAGCGGCAGGGCGTTGAACACTGAAGCTTTCTTT. It specifies CASGRALNTEAFF. This chain uses TRBV10-2 with TRBJ1-1, with a possible D match to TRBD1 (5 bases). Trimming stripped 8 bases from V and 0 bases from J, with 10 bases between. The CDR3 spans 13 residues. Per germline, CDR1 WSHSY and CDR2 SAAADI.

V usage is TRBV28 and J usage is TRBJ2-1; maybe TRBD1 (6 bases). The germline V and J ends were trimmed by 3 bases and 7 bases, with 19 bases remaining between them. Germline CDR1 and CDR2: MDHEN and SYDVKM. The CDR3 is made up of 16 amino acids. DNA for the CDR3: TGTGCCAGCAGTTTGAAGGGAGACAGGTTAGGGAATGAGCAGTTCTTC. This gives the protein CASSLKGDRLGNEQFF. The whole variable domain, filled in from reference TRBV28 and TRBJ2-1, reads DVKVTQSSRYLVKRTGEKVFLECVQDMDHENMFWYRQDPGLGLRLIYFSYDVKMKEKGDIPEGYSVSREKKERFSLILESASTNQTSMYLCASSLKGDRLGNEQFFGPGTRLTVL.

The V and J genes are TRBV30 and TRBJ1-5; no clear D. The CDR3 contains 14 residues. Per germline, CDR1 GTSNPN and CDR2 SVGIG (reference sequence). V was trimmed by 2 bases and J by 0 bases, leaving 8 bases between them. The CDR3, as DNA: TGTGCCTGGAGTTGGGCAGATAGCAATCAGCCCCAGCATTTT. This codes for CAWSWADSNQPQHF. Filled out from reference TRBV30 and TRBJ1-5, the complete variable domain reads SQTIHQWPATLVQPVGSPLSLECTVEGTSNPNLYWYRQAAGRGLQLLFYSVGIGQISSEVPQNLSASRPQDRQFILSSKKLLLSDSGFYLCAWSWADSNQPQHFGDGTRLSIL.

This clone was recorded a few times. The gene calls are TRBV15 and TRBJ1-2; D is uncertain. The CDR3 runs 12 residues. Trimming shortened V by 1 base and J by 10 bases, and 10 bases separated the two germline ends. CDR1 and CDR2 (germline): LNHNV, YYDKDF (reference sequence). CDR3 sequence reads: CATSRVGRNYTF. CDR3 coding DNA: TGTGCCACCAGCAGAGTGGGCAGAAACTACACCTTC.

The chain carries TRBV7-2 and TRBJ1-1; D unresolved. Trimming pared 2 bases from V and 1 base from J, leaving 8 bases between. The CDR3 runs to 14 residues. Germline V gene lookup returns CDR1 SGHTA and CDR2 FQGNSA. CDR3 in amino acids: CASSLPGRNTEAFF. CDR3 bases: TGTGCCAGCAGCTTACCCGGGAGGAACACTGAAGCTTTCTTT.

This clone was found once. The chain employs TRBV28 and TRBJ2-7; a weak D match, TRBD2 (5 bases). Trimming removed 8 bases from V and 5 bases from J, with 13 bases in between. The length of the CDR3 is 12 residues. Germline V gene sequence: CDR1 MDHEN, CDR2 SYDVKM. The CDR3 DNA sequence: TGTGCCAGCCTCGGGTGGCGGGACGAGCAGTACTTC. Residues: CASLGWRDEQYF.

The V call is TRBV5-8, the J call TRBJ1-1, with 9 bases aligning to TRBD1. Looked up from germline, CDR1 is SGHTS and CDR2 is YDEGEE. After removal of 9 bases from V and 1 base from J, the junction contained 10 bases not matched to a gene. The CDR3 consists of 15 residues. The CDR3 DNA follows: TGTGCCACCGGAACGGGACAGGGATCGAACACTGAAGCTTTCTTT. Its translation is CATGTGQGSNTEAFF.

The chain has TRBV27 and TRBJ1-2; 7 positions agree with TRBD1. The CDR3 loop spans 15 amino acids. Germline V CDR1 and CDR2: MNHEY, SMNVEV (reference sequence). With V trimmed by 6 bases and J by 3 bases, 10 bases remained unmatched. The CDR3 region has the DNA TGTGCCAGCAGACCTCGGCTGACAGGGTACTATGGCTACACCTTC. It is translated as CASRPRLTGYYGYTF.

The chain is built from TRBV30 and TRBJ2-7, with D tentatively TRBD1 (5 bases). The germline CDR1 and CDR2 sequences are GTSNPN and SVGIG (reference sequence). The CDR3 covers 13 residues. Trimming cost V 3 bases and J 2 bases, with 11 bases left between them. DNA of the CDR3: TGTGCCTGGAGGAACCAGGGAACCTACGAGCAGTACTTC. The encoded protein is CAWRNQGTYEQYF.

The genes are TRBV6-6 and TRBJ1-5; 8 bases are a match to TRBD1. J gave up 2 bases and V 8 bases, and 5 bases lay outside the gene matches. Germline assignment: CDR1 MNHNY and CDR2 SVGAGI (reference sequence). The CDR3 totals 14 residues. The CDR3 loop reads CASQGANGNQPQHF. The CDR3 nucleotides are TGTGCCAGCCAGGGGGCAAACGGCAATCAGCCCCAGCATTTT.

The gene calls are TRBV5-1 and TRBJ2-7; tentatively, D is TRBD1 (5 bases). Germline CDR1 SGHRS, CDR2 YFSETQ. This CDR3 contains 15 residues. The V gene lost 4 bases and the J gene lost 3 bases, with 17 bases spanning the gap. The CDR3 DNA reads TGCGCCAGCAGCCCCACCTCCAGGGAAAGCTACGAGCAGTACTTC. It translates to CASSPTSRESYEQYF.

This clone was counted a few times. This chain uses TRBV28 with TRBJ1-5; the D gene is possibly TRBD1 (5 bases). This CDR3 is 17 amino acids long. V lost 8 bases and J 1 base, leaving 21 bases between the germline ends. CDR1 and CDR2 (germline): MDHEN, SYDVKM. CDR3 protein: CASSHRDLRESNQPQHF. The CDR3 DNA follows: TGTGCCAGCTCGCATAGAGACCTCAGGGAAAGCAATCAGCCCCAGCATTTT.

The chain joins TRBV15 to TRBJ1-5; possibly TRBD1 for D (5 bases). This CDR3 is built from 12 residues. Trimming removed 4 bases at V and 9 bases at J, with 10 bases between. Germline CDR1 LNHNV, CDR2 YYDKDF (reference sequence). Here the CDR3 reads CATSKARGPQHF. In nucleotides, the CDR3 is TGTGCCACCAGCAAAGCAAGGGGGCCCCAGCATTTT.

In its sample, this clone was seen once. The sample carries other DNA sequences with the same CDR3. The chain employs TRBV18 and TRBJ2-2, with 8 bases identical to TRBD2. This CDR3 has 14 amino acids. J gave up 5 bases and V 1 base, and 0 bases lay outside the gene matches. Germline values: CDR1 KGHSH, CDR2 LQKENI. This CDR3 is CASSPLAGTGELFF. CDR3 sequence (DNA): TGTGCCAGCTCACCACTAGCGGGAACCGGGGAGCTGTTTTTT. Variable domain in full (rest from reference TRBV18 and TRBJ2-2): NAGVMQNPRHLVRRRGQEARLRCSPMKGHSHVYWYRQLPEEGLKFMVYLQKENIIDESGMPKERFSAEFPKEGPSILRIQQVVRGDSAAYFCASSPLAGTGELFFGEGSRLTVL.

The J gene is TRBJ2-1, the V gene TRBV5-1; TRBD2 matches 12 bases. Germline CDR1 reads SGHRS; CDR2 reads YFSETQ. The CDR3 length is 17 residues. The V gene end was trimmed by 0 bases and the J gene end by 4 bases; junction bases not matched to a gene: 5. The CDR3 sequence is CASSLGGTSGSYNEQFF. Written as DNA, the CDR3 is TGCGCCAGCAGCTTGGGTGGGACTAGCGGGTCGTACAATGAGCAGTTCTTC.